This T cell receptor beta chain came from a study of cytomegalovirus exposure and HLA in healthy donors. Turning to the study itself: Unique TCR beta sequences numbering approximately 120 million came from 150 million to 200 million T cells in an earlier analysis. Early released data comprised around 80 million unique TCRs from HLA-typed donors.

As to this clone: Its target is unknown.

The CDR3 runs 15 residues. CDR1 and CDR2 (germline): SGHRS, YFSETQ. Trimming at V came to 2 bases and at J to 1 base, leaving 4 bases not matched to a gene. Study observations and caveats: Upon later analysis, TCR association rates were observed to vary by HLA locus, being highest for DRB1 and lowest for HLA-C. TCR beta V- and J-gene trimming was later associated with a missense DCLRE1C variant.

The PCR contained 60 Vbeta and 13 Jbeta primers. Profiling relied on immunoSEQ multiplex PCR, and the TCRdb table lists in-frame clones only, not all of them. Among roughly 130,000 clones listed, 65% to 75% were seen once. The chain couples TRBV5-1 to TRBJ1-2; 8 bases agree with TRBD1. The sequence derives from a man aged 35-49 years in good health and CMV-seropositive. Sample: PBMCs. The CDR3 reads CASSFGQGYNYGYTF. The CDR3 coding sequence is TGCGCCAGCAGCTTCGGACAGGGTTATAACTATGGCTACACCTTC.